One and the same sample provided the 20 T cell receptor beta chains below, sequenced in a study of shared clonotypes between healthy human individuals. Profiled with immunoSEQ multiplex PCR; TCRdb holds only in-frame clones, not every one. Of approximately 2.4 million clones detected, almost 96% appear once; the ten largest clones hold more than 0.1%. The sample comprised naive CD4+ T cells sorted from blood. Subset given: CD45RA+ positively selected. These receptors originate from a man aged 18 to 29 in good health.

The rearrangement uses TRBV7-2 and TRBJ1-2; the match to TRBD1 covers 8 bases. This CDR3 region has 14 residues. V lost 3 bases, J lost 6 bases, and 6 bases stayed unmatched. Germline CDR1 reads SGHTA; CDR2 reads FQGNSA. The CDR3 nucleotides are TGTGCCAGCAGCTTTTCAGGGGGCGGTAATGGCTACACCTTC. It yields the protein CASSFSGGGNGYTF.

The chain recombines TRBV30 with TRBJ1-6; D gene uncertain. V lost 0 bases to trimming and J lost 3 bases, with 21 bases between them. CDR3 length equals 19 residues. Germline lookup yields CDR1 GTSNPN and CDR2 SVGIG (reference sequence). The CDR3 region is CAWSVTQSLQFIYNSPLHF. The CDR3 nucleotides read TGTGCCTGGAGTGTCACCCAGTCCTTGCAATTCATCTATAATTCACCCCTCCACTTT. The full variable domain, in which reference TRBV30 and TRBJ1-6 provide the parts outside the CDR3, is SQTIHQWPATLVQPVGSPLSLECTVEGTSNPNLYWYRQAAGRGLQLLFYSVGIGQISSEVPQNLSASRPQDRQFILSSKKLLLSDSGFYLCAWSVTQSLQFIYNSPLHFGNGTRLTVT.

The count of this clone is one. The CDR3 sequence is CASSARDRRDSNQPQHF. The CDR3 DNA sequence: TGTGCCAGTAGTGCTAGGGACAGGCGAGATAGCAATCAGCCCCAGCATTTT. The genes are TRBV19 and TRBJ1-5, with 8 nucleotides matching TRBD1. Trimming took 5 bases from V and 0 from J; bases not matched to a gene: 9. The CDR3 is made up of 17 amino acids. Germline V gene lookup returns CDR1 LNHDA and CDR2 SQIVND (reference sequence). The whole variable domain, filled in from reference TRBV19 and TRBJ1-5, reads DGGITQSPKYLFRKEGQNVTLSCEQNLNHDAMYWYRQDPGQGLRLIYYSQIVNDFQKGDIAEGYSVSREKKESFPLTVTSAQKNPTAFYLCASSARDRRDSNQPQHFGDGTRLSIL.

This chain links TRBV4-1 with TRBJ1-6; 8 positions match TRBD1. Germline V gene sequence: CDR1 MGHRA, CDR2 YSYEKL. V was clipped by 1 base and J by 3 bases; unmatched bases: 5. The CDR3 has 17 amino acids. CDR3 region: CASSQGLTGDYNSPLHF. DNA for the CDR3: TGCGCCAGCAGCCAAGGATTGACAGGGGACTATAATTCACCCCTCCACTTT.

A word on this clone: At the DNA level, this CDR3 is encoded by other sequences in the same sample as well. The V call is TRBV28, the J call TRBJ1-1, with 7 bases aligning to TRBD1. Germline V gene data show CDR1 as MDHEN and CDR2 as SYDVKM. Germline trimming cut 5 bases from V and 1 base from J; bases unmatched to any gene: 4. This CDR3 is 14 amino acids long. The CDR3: CASSPGQANTEAFF. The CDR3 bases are TGTGCCAGCAGTCCTGGACAGGCGAACACTGAAGCTTTCTTT.

CDR3 sequence reads: CASSVGQATNEKLFF. DNA for the CDR3: TGTGCCAGCAGCGTCGGACAGGCAACTAATGAAAAACTGTTTTTT. The chain couples TRBV7-9 to TRBJ1-4, with 7 bases fitting TRBD1. The CDR3 consists of 15 residues. Germline CDR1 SEHNR, CDR2 FQNEAQ (reference sequence). V shed 5 bases, J shed 0 bases, and the junction held 3 bases outside the gene matches.

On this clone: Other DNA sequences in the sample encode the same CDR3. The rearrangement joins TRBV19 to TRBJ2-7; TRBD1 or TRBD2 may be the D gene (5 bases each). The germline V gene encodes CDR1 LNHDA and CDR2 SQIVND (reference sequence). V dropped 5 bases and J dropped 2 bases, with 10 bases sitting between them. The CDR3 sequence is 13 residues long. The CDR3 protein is CASSPGPPYEQYF. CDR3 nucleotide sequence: TGTGCCAGTAGTCCGGGGCCGCCCTACGAGCAGTACTTC.

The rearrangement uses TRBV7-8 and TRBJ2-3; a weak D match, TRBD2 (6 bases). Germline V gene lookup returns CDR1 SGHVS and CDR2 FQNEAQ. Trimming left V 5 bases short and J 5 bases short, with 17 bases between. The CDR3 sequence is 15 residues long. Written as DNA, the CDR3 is TGTGCCAGCAGCGCCCCCCAGGGAGGTATAGATACGCAGTATTTT. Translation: CASSAPQGGIDTQYF. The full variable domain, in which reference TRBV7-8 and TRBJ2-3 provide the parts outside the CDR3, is GAGVSQSPRYKVAKRGQDVALRCDPISGHVSLFWYQQALGQGPEFLTYFQNEAQLDKSGLPSDRFFAERPEGSVSTLKIQRTQQEDSAVYLCASSAPQGGIDTQYFGPGTRLTVL.

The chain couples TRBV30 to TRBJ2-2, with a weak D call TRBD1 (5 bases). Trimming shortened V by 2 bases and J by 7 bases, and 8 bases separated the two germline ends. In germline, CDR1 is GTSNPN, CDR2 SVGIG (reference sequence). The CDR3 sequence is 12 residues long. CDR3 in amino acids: CAWSLGVGELFF. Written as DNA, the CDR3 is TGTGCCTGGAGTCTAGGGGTCGGGGAGCTGTTTTTT.

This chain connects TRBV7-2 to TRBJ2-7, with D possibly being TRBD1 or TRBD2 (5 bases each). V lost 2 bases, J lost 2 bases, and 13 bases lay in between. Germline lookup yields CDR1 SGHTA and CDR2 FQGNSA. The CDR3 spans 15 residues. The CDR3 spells CASSLPGRGTYEQYF. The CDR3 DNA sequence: TGTGCCAGCAGCTTACCGGGACGGGGAACCTACGAGCAGTACTTC.

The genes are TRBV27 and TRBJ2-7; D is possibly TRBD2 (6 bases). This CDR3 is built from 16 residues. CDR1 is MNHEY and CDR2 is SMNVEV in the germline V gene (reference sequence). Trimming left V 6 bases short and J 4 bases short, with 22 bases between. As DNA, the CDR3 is TGTGCCAGCAGCCCAAGACCGGGACTTATGCCTTACGAGCAGTACTTC. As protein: CASSPRPGLMPYEQYF.

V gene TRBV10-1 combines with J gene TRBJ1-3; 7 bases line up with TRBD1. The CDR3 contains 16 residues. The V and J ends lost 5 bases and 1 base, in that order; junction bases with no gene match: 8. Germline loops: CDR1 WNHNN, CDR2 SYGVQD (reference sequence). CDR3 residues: CASSRDSSVSGNTIYF. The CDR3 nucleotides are TGCGCCAGCAGTAGGGACAGCTCCGTGTCTGGAAACACCATATATTTT.

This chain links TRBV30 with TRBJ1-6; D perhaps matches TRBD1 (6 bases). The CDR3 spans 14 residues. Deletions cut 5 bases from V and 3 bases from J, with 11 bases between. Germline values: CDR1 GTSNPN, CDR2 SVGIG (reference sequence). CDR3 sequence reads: CAWGGQLYNSPLHF. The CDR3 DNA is TGTGCCTGGGGTGGACAGCTCTATAATTCACCCCTCCACTTT.

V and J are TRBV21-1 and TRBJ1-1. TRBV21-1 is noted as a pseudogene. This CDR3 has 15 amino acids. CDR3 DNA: TGTGCCAGCAGCAGCCCCCGGGAGGGGAAAACTGAAGCTTTCTTT. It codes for CASSSPREGKTEAFF.

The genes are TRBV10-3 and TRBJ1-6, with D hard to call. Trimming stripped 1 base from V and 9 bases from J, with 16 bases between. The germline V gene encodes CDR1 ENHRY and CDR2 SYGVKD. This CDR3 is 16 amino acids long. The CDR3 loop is CAISEYSSGDGSPLHF. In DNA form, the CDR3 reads TGTGCCATCAGTGAGTACTCCTCCGGAGACGGTTCACCCCTCCACTTT.

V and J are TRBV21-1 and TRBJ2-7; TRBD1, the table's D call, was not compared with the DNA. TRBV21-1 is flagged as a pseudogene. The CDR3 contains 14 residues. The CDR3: CASSKGGTDYEQYF. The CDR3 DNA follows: TGTGCCAGCAGCAAAGGTGGGACAGACTACGAGCAGTACTTC.

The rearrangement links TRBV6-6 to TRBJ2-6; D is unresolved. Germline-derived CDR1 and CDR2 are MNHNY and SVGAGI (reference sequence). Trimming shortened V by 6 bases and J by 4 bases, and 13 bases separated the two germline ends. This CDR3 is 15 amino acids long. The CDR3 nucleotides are TGTGCCAGCAGCATACCCGATATAGGGGCCAACGTCCTGACTTTC. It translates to CASSIPDIGANVLTF.

In DNA, the CDR3 is TGTGCCAGCAGCTTAAGGGAGAATGAGCAGTTCTTC. Amino acids: CASSLRENEQFF. V and J are TRBV7-9 and TRBJ2-1; maybe TRBD2 (5 bases). The germline CDR1 and CDR2 sequences are SEHNR and FQNEAQ (reference sequence). The CDR3 spans 12 residues. V was shortened by 2 bases and J by 7 bases, with 6 bases between the two germline ends.

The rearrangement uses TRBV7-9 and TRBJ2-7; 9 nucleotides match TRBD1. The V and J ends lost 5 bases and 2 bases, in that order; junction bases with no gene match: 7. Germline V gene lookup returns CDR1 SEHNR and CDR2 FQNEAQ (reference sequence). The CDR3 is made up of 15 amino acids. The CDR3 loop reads CASSPRTGETYEQYF. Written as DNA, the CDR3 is TGTGCCAGCAGCCCCCGGACAGGGGAGACCTACGAGCAGTACTTC.

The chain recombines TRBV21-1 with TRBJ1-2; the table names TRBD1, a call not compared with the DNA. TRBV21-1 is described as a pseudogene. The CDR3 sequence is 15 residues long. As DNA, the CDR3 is TGTGCCAGCAGCAACCCAGGGCAAGCTAACTATGGCTACACCTTC. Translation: CASSNPGQANYGYTF.